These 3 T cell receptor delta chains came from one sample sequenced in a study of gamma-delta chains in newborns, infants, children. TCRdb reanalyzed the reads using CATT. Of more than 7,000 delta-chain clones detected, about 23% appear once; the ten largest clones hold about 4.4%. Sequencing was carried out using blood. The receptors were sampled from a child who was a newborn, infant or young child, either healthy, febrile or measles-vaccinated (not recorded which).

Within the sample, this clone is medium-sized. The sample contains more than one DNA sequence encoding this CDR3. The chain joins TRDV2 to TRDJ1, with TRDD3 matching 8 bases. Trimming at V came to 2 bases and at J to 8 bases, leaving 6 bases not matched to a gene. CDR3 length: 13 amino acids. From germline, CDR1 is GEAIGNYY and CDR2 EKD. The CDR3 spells CACDRLGDTKLIF. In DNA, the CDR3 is TGTGCCTGTGACAGGCTGGGGGACACCAAACTCATCTTT.

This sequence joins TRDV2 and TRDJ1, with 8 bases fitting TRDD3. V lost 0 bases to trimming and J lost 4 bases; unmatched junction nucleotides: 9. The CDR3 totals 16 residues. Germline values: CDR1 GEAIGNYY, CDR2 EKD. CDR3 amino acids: CACDTVKGDKNDKLIF. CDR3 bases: TGTGCCTGTGACACCGTAAAGGGGGATAAAAACGATAAACTCATCTTT.

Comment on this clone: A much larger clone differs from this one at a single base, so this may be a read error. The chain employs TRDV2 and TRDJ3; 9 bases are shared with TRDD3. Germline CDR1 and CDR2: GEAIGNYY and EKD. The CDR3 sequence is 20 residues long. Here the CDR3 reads CACDTAGTGGSSWETRQMFF. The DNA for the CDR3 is TGTGCCTGTGACACCGCTGGTACTGGGGGAAGCTCCTGGGAAACCCGACAGATGTTTTTC.